Listed below are T cell receptor beta chains from one sample, sequenced in a study of OX40 agonist ivuxolimab in advanced cancers. Measured with immunoSEQ multiplex PCR; TCRdb has only the in-frame clones, and not every one. The table shows 42,000 or so clones, with about 79% occurring only once. The material sequenced was CD4+ or CD8+ T cells sorted from blood, taken in a trial of the OX40 agonist ivuxolimab. These receptors all come from an adult with an advanced solid tumor such as melanoma, head and neck, liver or kidney cancer. CDR3s include the opening cysteine and the closing phenylalanine or tryptophan. A D gene is named only where the DNA matches it firmly. Clone size is not always given. Where it is, it says once, few, many or a class for expanded clones.

J | V | D | size | DNA | CDR3
TRBJ2-1 | TRBV14 | TRBD1 | NA | TGTGCCAGCAGCCAATTGGACAGGCCGGGTGAGCAGTTCTTC | CASSQLDRPGEQFF
TRBJ2-7 | TRBV5-6 | NA | once | TGTGCCAGCAGCTCGAGAGGGTCTGGCGAGCAGTACTTC | CASSSRGSGEQYF
TRBJ2-3 | TRBV10-3 | NA | NA | TGTGCCATCAGGGTAGGGGGGGGCGATACGCAGTATTTT | CAIRVGGGDTQYF
TRBJ2-3 | TRBV18 | NA | NA | TGTGCCAGCTCACCACCTTGGGCAGATACGCAGTATTTT | CASSPPWADTQYF
TRBJ1-1 | TRBV7-6 | NA | NA | TGTGCCAGCAGCTTACAGCCAGGGCCGGTTGCTGAAGCTTTCTTT | CASSLQPGPVAEAFF
TRBJ2-2 | TRBV28 | NA | NA | TGTGCCAGCAGTCCCGGGCTCCGATCCACCGGGGAGCTGTTTTTT | CASSPGLRSTGELFF
TRBJ1-2 | TRBV28 | NA | few | TGTGCCAGCAGTTCCCGGGGGTCCTATGGCTACACCTTC | CASSSRGSYGYTF
TRBJ1-5 | TRBV7-2 | NA | NA | TGTGCCAGCAGCAAACAGGGTACCCGGCAGCCCCAGCATTTT | CASSKQGTRQPQHF
TRBJ2-7 | TRBV7-9 | NA | once | TGTGCCAGCAGCTTAAGGGGGGTCGGAGGGCTCGAGCAGTACTTC | CASSLRGVGGLEQYF
TRBJ2-2 | TRBV5-1 | NA | NA | TGCGCCACCACAGCTTCCGCTCAGGGTACCGGGGAGCTGTTTTTT | CATTASAQGTGELFF
TRBJ1-1 | TRBV20-1 | NA | NA | TGCAGTGCTACGGACGGTTATGAAGCTTTCTTT | CSATDGYEAFF
TRBJ2-7 | TRBV28 | TRBD2 | NA | TGTGCCAGCAGTGGGGGGGTTGAGACAGTCTCCTACGAGCAGTACTTC | CASSGGVETVSYEQYF
TRBJ1-1 | TRBV7-9 | NA | NA | TGTGCCAGCAGCTTAACGGGGGCCGGTCAGAACACTGAAGCTTTCTTT | CASSLTGAGQNTEAFF
TRBJ2-1 | TRBV7-2 | TRBD2 | NA | TGTGCCAGCAGCTCTACTATAGCGGGACGCTACAATGAGCAGTTCTTC | CASSSTIAGRYNEQFF
TRBJ2-7 | TRBV5-1 | TRBD2 | once | TGCGCCAGCAGCCGAGGCGGGGCGGGGGGCGGCTACGAGCAGTACTTC | CASSRGGAGGGYEQYF
TRBJ2-7 | TRBV7-9 | TRBD1 | NA | TGTGCCAGCAGCCCCGGACAGGAAAGGTACGAGCAGTACTTC | CASSPGQERYEQYF
TRBJ2-1 | TRBV9 | NA | NA | TGTGCCAGCAGTTGGTCTTGGAGGGGCTGGGAGCAGTTCTTC | CASSWSWRGWEQFF
TRBJ1-1 | TRBV5-4 | NA | NA | TGTGCCAGCTTTCAAACAGAGAACACTGAAGCTTTCTTT | CASFQTENTEAFF
TRBJ2-7 | TRBV7-2 | NA | NA | TGTGCCAGCAGCTTAGGCCCGATCAGCTCCTACGAGCAGTACTTC | CASSLGPISSYEQYF
TRBJ2-3 | TRBV27 | NA | NA | TGTGCCAGCAGTTCCCGGGACTCAACTCAAGGGGGAGATACGCAGTATTTT | CASSSRDSTQGGDTQYF
TRBJ2-5 | TRBV7-7 | NA | NA | TGTGCGGTCGGAGAGACCCAGTACTTC | CAVGETQYF
TRBJ2-7 | TRBV4-3 | NA | few | TGCGCCAGCAGCCAAGATCTGAGGGGTGCCCCCACTTACGAGCAGTACTTC | CASSQDLRGAPTYEQYF
TRBJ2-7 | TRBV15 | NA | NA | TGTGCCGGCAGTAGCAGCCTTTCTCACGAGCAGTACTTC | CAGSSSLSHEQYF
TRBJ1-3 | TRBV6-5 | TRBD1 | NA | TGTGCCAGCAGTTATCTAGGACAGGTTGGAAACACCATATATTTT | CASSYLGQVGNTIYF
TRBJ2-4 | TRBV5-4 | NA | NA | TGTGCCAGCAGTGGACAGAGCAAAAACATTCAGTACTTC | CASSGQSKNIQYF
TRBJ2-1 | TRBV9 | NA | NA | TGTGCCAGCAGCGTAGATCTGTGGGAGGGGGTCCGGTTCTTC | CASSVDLWEGVRFF
TRBJ1-5 | TRBV7-2 | NA | NA | TGTGCCAGCACCTCGGGGGGGGGCGGCAATCAGCCCCAGCATTTT | CASTSGGGGNQPQHF
TRBJ2-1 | TRBV6-5 | TRBD2 | NA | TGTGCCAGCAGTGTAACTAGCGGGAGTCAGGGTGAGCAGTTCTTC | CASSVTSGSQGEQFF
TRBJ2-2 | TRBV27 | TRBD2 | NA | TGTGCCAGCAGTTCCGGTGCCCTAGCGGGAGACACCGGGGAGCTGTTTTTT | CASSSGALAGDTGELFF
TRBJ2-1 | TRBV7-2 | TRBD2 | NA | TGTGCCAGCAGCTCGCCCGCCGGACTAGCGGCTTACTACAATGAGCAGTTCTTC | CASSSPAGLAAYYNEQFF
TRBJ1-4 | TRBV28 | NA | NA | TGTGCCAGCAGTTTAATGGGAGCGACTAATGAAAAACTGTTTTTT | CASSLMGATNEKLFF
TRBJ1-2 | TRBV28 | TRBD1 | once | TGTGCCAGCACACCTGATGCAGGACAGGGTACTGGCTACACCTTC | CASTPDAGQGTGYTF
TRBJ2-2 | TRBV4-2 | NA | NA | TGTGCCAGCAGCCACCCCGGGACCATCAACACCGGGGAGCTGTTTTTT | CASSHPGTINTGELFF
TRBJ1-3 | TRBV5-4 | NA | NA | TGTGCCAGCACCGACTTGAGCTCTGGAAACACCATATATTTT | CASTDLSSGNTIYF
TRBJ1-2 | TRBV15 | NA | NA | TGTGCCACCAGCTTCAGTCTCGGGAACTATGGCTACACCTTC | CATSFSLGNYGYTF
TRBJ2-1 | TRBV7-9 | NA | once | TGTGCCAGCAGCCTCACTAACTACAATGAGCAGTTCTTC | CASSLTNYNEQFF
TRBJ2-7 | TRBV14 | TRBD2 | NA | TGTGCCAGCAGCCAAGGGCTAGCGGGAGGGTACGAGCAGTACTTC | CASSQGLAGGYEQYF
TRBJ2-7 | TRBV5-1 | NA | once | TGCGCCAGCAGCTTGGGGACGGTCTCCTACGAGCAGTACTTC | CASSLGTVSYEQYF
TRBJ2-1 | TRBV7-9 | NA | NA | TGTGCCAGCAGCTGGCACACCGGGGAAGGGAATGAGCAGTTCTTC | CASSWHTGEGNEQFF
TRBJ2-7 | TRBV7-8 | NA | NA | TGTGCCAGCAGCTTAAGACGGATCGCTGGCGAGCAGTACTTC | CASSLRRIAGEQYF
TRBJ2-5 | TRBV7-2 | TRBD1 | NA | TGTGCCAGCAGCTTAGCGGGACAGGGGGTCCAAGAGACCCAGTACTTC | CASSLAGQGVQETQYF
TRBJ2-1 | TRBV7-2 | NA | NA | TGTGCCAGCAGCTTGATAGCCAATGAGCAGTTCTTC | CASSLIANEQFF
TRBJ1-1 | TRBV12-5 | TRBD1 | few | TGTGCTAGTGGGTTGGGACAGGGCCAAGAATTTGAAGCTTTCTTT | CASGLGQGQEFEAFF
TRBJ2-7 | TRBV28 | NA | NA | TGTGCCAGCACCACCTCTGAGACAGTCTACGAGCAGTACTTC | CASTTSETVYEQYF
TRBJ2-1 | TRBV4-1 | NA | NA | TGCGCCAGCAGCCAAGAGGGGTCGGGGGTCCCCGGGCAGTTCTTC | CASSQEGSGVPGQFF
TRBJ2-1 | TRBV30 | NA | NA | TGTGCCTGGAGTGTAGTCCACTACAATGAGCAGTTCTTC | CAWSVVHYNEQFF
TRBJ1-1 | TRBV27 | NA | NA | TGTGCCAGCAGACGTGGACAGAACACTGAAGCTTTCTTT | CASRRGQNTEAFF
TRBJ1-2 | TRBV7-8 | TRBD1 | NA | TGTGCCAGCAGCTCCCGGACAGGGCGCACCTATGGCTACACCTTC | CASSSRTGRTYGYTF
TRBJ2-1 | TRBV7-9 | NA | NA | TGTGCCAGCAGCTTAAGCCGGGGCGCTGAGCAGTTCTTC | CASSLSRGAEQFF
TRBJ1-1 | TRBV9 | NA | medium-sized | TGTGCCAGCAGCCATTCCGGGCAGGGTCGGGAAACTGAAGCTTTCTTT | CASSHSGQGRETEAFF
TRBJ2-5 | TRBV2 | NA | once | TGTGCCAGCAGATCCGAAGAGACCCAGTACTTC | CASRSEETQYF
TRBJ1-2 | TRBV10-3 | NA | NA | TGTGCCATCAGTGGCGCAGGGGAGTATGGCTACACCTTC | CAISGAGEYGYTF
TRBJ2-7 | TRBV2 | TRBD2 | NA | TGTGCCAGCAGCAGACTAGCGGGAGGAACCGAGCAGTACTTC | CASSRLAGGTEQYF
TRBJ1-6 | TRBV5-1 | NA | NA | TGCGCCAGCAGCTTGTCGCCAGACAATTCACCCCTCCACTTT | CASSLSPDNSPLHF
TRBJ2-1 | TRBV4-3 | NA | NA | TGCGCCAGCAGCCAAGATGGCCGGGGGCGCTGGGATGAGCAGTTCTTC | CASSQDGRGRWDEQFF
TRBJ2-5 | TRBV10-3 | NA | NA | TGTGCCATCAGTGAGGCCTCAGGGGCCGGAGAGACCCAGTACTTC | CAISEASGAGETQYF
TRBJ2-7 | TRBV18 | TRBD2 | NA | TGTGCCAGCTCAGTAGCGGGAGTGTACGAGCAGTACTTC | CASSVAGVYEQYF
TRBJ2-1 | TRBV4-3 | TRBD2 | NA | TGCGCCAGCAGCCAGGGACTAGCGGGAGAAAGTTACAATGAGCAGTTCTTC | CASSQGLAGESYNEQFF